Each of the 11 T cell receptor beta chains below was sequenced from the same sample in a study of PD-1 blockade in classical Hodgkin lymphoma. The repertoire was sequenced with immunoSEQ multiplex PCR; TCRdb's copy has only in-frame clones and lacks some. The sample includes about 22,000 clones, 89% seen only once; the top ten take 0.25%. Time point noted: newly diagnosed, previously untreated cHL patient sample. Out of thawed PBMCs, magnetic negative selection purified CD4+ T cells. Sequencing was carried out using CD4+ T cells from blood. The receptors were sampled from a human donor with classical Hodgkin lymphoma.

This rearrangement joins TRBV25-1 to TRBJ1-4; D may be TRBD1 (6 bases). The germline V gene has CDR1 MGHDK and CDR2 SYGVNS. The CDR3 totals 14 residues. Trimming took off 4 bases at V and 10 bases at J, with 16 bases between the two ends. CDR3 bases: TGTGCCAGCAGTGTCACAGGGACTGTTGGAAAACTGTTTTTT. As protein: CASSVTGTVGKLFF.

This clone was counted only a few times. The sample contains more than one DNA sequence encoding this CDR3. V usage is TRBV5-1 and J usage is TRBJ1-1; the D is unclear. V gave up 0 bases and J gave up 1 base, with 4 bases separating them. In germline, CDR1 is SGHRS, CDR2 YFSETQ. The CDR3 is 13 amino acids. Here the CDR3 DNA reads TGCGCCAGCAGCTTGGGAGGGAACACTGAAGCTTTCTTT. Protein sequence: CASSLGGNTEAFF.

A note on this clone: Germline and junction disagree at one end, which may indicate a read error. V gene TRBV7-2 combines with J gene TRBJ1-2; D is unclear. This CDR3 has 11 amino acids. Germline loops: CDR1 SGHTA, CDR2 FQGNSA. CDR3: CASSLAANYTF. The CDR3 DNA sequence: TGTGCCAGCAGCCTAGCCGCAAACTACACCTTC.

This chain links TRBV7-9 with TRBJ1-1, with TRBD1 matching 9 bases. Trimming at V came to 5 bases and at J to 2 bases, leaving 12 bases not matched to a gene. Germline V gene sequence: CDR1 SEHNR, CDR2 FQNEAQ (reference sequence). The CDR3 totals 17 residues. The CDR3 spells CASSTGTGLGINTEAFF. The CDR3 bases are TGTGCCAGCAGCACGGGGACAGGGCTGGGAATAAACACTGAAGCTTTCTTT.

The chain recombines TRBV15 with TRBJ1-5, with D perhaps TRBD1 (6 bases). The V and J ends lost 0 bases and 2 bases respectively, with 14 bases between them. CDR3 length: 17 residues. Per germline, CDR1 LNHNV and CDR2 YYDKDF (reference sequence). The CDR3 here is CATSRDAGQRGNQPQHF. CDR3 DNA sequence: TGTGCCACCAGCAGAGATGCGGGACAACGAGGCAATCAGCCCCAGCATTTT.

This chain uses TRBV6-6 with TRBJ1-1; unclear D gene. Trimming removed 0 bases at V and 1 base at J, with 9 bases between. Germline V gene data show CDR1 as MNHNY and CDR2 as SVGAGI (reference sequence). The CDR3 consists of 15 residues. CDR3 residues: CASSYSMAANTEAFF. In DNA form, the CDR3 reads TGTGCCAGCAGTTACTCTATGGCAGCGAACACTGAAGCTTTCTTT.

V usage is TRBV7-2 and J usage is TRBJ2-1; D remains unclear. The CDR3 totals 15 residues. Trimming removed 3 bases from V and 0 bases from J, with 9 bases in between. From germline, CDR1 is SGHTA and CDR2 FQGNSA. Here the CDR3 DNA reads TGTGCCAGCAGCTTTCCCCTTCCCTCCTACAATGAGCAGTTCTTC. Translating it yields CASSFPLPSYNEQFF.

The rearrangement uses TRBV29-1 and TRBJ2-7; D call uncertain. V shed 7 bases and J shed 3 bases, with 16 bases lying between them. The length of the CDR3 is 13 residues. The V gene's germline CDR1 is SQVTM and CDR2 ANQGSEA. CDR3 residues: CSAAPRLGYEQYF. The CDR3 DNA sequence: TGCAGCGCTGCTCCGCGGCTCGGCTACGAGCAGTACTTC.

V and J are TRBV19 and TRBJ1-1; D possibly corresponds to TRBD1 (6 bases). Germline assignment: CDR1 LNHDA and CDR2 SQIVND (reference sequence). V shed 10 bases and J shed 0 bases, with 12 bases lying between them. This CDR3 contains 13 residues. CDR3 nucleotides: TGTGCCACCGCCACAGGGTTGAACACTGAAGCTTTCTTT. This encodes CATATGLNTEAFF.

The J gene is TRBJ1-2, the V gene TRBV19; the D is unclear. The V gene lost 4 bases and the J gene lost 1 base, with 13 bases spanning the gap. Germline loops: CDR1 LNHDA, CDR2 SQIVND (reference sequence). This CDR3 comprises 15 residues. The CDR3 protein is CASSRQPKNNYGYTF. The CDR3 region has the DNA TGTGCCAGTAGTAGGCAACCCAAGAATAACTATGGCTACACCTTC.

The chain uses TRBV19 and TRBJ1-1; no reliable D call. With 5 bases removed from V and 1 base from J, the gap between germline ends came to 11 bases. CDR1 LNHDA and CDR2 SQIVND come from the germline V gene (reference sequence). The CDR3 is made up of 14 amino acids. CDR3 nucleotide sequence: TGTGCCAGTAGTTGGCGCGGTGAGAACACTGAAGCTTTCTTT. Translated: CASSWRGENTEAFF.